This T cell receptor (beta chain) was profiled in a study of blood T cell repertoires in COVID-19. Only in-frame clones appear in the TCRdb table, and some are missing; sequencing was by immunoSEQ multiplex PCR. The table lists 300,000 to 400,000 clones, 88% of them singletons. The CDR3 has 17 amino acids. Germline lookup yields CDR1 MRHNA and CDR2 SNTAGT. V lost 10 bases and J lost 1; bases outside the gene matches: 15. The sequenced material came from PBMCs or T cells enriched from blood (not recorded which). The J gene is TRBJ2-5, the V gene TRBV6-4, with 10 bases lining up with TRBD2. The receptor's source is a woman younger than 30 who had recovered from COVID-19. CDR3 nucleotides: TGTGCCACCACCGGAGCTAGCGGGGGAAACTCCCAAGAGACCCAGTACTTC. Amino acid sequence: CATTGASGGNSQETQYF.